This T cell receptor (beta chain) was captured by sequencing in a study of T cell changes during pregnancy in multiple sclerosis. Using immunoSEQ multiplex PCR, the repertoire was profiled, and TCRdb retains in-frame clones only, with some absent. Seen here are about 77,000 clones, about 93% observed once, and the top ten hold approximately 2.4%. The V gene lost 5 bases and the J gene lost 2 bases, with 3 bases spanning the gap. This CDR3 spans 11 amino acids. Germline CDR1 is MDHEN and CDR2 is SYDVKM. Sequenced material: peripheral blood, taken after pregnancy. This rearrangement joins TRBV28 to TRBJ2-5; no firm D call. This TCR was sampled from a female donor in good health, enrolled as a control in a pregnancy study. CDR3 sequence: CASSQQETQYF. The DNA for the CDR3 is TGTGCCAGCAGTCAGCAAGAGACCCAGTACTTC.